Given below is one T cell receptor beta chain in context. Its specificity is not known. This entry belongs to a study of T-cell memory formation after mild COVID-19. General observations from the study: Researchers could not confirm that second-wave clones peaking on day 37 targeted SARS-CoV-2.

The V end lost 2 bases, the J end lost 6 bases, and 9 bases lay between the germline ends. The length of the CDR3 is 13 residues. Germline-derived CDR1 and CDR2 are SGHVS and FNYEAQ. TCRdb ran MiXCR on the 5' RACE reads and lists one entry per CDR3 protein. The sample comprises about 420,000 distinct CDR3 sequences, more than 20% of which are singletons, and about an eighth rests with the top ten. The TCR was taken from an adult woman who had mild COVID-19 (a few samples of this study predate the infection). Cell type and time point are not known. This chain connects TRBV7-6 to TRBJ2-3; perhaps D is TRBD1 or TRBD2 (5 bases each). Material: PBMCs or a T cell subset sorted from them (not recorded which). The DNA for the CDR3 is TGTGCCAGCAGCTTAAACAGGAGGGATACGCAGTATTTT. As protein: CASSLNRRDTQYF.